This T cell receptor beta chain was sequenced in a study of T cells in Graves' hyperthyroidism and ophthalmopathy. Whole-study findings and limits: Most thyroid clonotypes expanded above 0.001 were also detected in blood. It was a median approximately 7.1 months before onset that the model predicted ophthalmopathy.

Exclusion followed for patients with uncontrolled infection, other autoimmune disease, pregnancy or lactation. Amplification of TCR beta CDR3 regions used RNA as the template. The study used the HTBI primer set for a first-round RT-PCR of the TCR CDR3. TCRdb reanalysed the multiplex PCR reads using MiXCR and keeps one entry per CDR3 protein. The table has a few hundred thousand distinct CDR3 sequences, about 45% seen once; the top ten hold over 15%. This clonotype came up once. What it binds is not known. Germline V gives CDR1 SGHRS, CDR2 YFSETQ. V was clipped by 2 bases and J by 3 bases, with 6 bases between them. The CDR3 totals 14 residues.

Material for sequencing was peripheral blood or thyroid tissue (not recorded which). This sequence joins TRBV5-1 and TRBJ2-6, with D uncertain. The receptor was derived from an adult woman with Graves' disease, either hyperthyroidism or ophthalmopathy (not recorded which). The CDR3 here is CASSFRVGANVLTF. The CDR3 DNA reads TGCGCCAGCAGCTTCCGGGTTGGGGCCAACGTCCTGACTTTC.